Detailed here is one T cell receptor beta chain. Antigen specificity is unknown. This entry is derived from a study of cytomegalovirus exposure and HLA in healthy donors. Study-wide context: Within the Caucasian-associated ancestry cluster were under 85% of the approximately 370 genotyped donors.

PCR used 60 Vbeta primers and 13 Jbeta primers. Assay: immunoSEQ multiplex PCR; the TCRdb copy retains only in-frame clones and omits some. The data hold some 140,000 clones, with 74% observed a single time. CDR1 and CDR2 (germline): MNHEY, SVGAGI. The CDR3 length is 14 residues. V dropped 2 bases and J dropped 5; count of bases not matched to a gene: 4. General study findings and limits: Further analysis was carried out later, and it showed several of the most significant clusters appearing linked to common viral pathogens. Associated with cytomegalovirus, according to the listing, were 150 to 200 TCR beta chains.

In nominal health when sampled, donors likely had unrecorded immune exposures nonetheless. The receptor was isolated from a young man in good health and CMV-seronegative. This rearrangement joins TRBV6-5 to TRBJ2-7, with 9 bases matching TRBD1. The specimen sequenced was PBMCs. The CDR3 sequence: CASSYQQGANEQYF. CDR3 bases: TGTGCCAGCAGTTACCAACAGGGGGCTAACGAGCAGTACTTC.